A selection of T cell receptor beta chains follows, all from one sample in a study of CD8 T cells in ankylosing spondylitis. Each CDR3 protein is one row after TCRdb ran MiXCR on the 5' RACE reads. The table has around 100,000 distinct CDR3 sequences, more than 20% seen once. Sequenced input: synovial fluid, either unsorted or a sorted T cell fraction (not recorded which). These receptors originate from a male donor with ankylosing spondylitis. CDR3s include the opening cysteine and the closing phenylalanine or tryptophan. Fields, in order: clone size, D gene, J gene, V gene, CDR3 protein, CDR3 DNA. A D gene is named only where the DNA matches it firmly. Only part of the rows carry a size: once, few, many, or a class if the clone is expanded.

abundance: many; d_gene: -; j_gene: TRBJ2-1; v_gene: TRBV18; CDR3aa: CASSPTLYNEQFF; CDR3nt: TGTGCCAGCTCCCCCACTCTCTACAATGAGCAGTTCTTC
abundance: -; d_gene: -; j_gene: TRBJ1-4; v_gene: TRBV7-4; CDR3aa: CATSQSEVLASGVNEKLFF; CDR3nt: TGTGCCACCAGCCAATCAGAGGTTCTAGCTTCGGGAGTCAATGAAAAACTGTTTTTT
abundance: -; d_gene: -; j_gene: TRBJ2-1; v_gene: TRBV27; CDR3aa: CASSLGRMFSNEQFF; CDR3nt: TGTGCCAGCAGTTTAGGTCGTATGTTTAGTAATGAGCAGTTCTTC
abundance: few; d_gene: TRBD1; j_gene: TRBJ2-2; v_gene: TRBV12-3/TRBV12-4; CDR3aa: CASSFQGAMAGELFF; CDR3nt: TGTGCCAGCAGTTTCCAGGGGGCGATGGCCGGGGAGCTGTTTTTT
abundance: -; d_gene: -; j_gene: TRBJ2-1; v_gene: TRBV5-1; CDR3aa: CASSLGDGQFF; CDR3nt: TGCGCCAGCAGCTTGGGGGACGGACAGTTCTTC
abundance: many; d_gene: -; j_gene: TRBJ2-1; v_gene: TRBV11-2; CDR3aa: CASSLVHTSTPGGFF; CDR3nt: TGTGCCAGCAGCTTAGTCCACACCTCGACACCCGGAGGGTTCTTC
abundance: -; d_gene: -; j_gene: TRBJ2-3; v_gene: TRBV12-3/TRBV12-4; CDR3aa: CASTPLASADTDTQYF; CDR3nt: TGTGCCAGCACCCCGCTAGCAAGCGCCGACACAGATACGCAGTATTTT
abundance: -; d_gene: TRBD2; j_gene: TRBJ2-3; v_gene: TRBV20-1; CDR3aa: CSARGSVAGVYF; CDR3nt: TGCAGTGCTAGAGGTTCAGTAGCGGGAGTGTATTTT
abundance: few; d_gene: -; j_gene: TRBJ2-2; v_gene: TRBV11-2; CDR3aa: CASSPRRWGTNTGELFF; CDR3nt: TGTGCCAGCAGCCCCCGTCGGTGGGGGACTAACACCGGGGAGCTGTTTTTT
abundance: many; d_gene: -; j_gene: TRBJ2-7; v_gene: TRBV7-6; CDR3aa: CASSFELGDEQYF; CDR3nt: TGTGCCAGCAGCTTCGAACTAGGCGACGAGCAGTACTTC